What follows describes a single T cell receptor (beta chain). This sample is drawn from a study of blood T cell dynamics during melanoma immunotherapy. For sorted CD8+ subsets, all extracted DNA was loaded. The method was immunoSEQ multiplex PCR; TCRdb's version includes in-frame clones alone and lacks a portion of them. The sample includes over 10,000 clones, under 95% of them seen just once. Germline CDR1 and CDR2: MNHEY and SMNVEV (reference sequence). V shed 2 bases and J 0 bases; nucleotides not matched to a gene: 3. This CDR3 spans 16 amino acids. As to time point: pre-treatment baseline. The chain links TRBV27 to TRBJ2-1; 8 bases fit TRBD2. Sequencing used effector memory CD8+ T cells from blood, obtained from a patient treated with checkpoint blockade. The receptor was isolated from a human donor with melanoma. CDR3 in amino acids: CASSLGLAGSYNEQFF. For the CDR3, the DNA is TGTGCCAGCAGTTTAGGGCTAGCGGGCTCCTACAATGAGCAGTTCTTC.